This TCR beta chain was identified during a study of blood T cell repertoires in COVID-19. Study information: The samples span acute and convalescent COVID-19 from the United States, Italy and Spain. T cells, B-cell-depleted T cells, or PBMCs provided the cDNA or gDNA that served as material.

Source study methods: For nucleated cells, counts were estimated from reference gene primer amplification. Sequencing was performed with immunoSEQ multiplex PCR; in TCRdb, only in-frame clones are kept and a portion is missing. V, J and clone size derive from that table, while D and trimming were established from the DNA sequence. This sample has 100,000 to 150,000 clones; about 91% occur once, and the top ten carry under 13%. Germline assignment: CDR1 KGHSH and CDR2 LQKENI. V was pared by 3 bases and J by 4 bases, with 7 bases of the junction left unmatched. The CDR3 consists of 17 residues. This TCR was recovered from a man aged 50-60 years with acute or convalescent COVID-19. The rearrangement links TRBV18 to TRBJ2-7; 15 bases map to TRBD2. The sample consisted of peripheral blood. The CDR3 here is CASSPNGLAGGLYEQYF. CDR3 nucleotides: TGTGCCAGCTCACCTAATGGACTAGCGGGAGGGTTGTACGAGCAGTACTTC.